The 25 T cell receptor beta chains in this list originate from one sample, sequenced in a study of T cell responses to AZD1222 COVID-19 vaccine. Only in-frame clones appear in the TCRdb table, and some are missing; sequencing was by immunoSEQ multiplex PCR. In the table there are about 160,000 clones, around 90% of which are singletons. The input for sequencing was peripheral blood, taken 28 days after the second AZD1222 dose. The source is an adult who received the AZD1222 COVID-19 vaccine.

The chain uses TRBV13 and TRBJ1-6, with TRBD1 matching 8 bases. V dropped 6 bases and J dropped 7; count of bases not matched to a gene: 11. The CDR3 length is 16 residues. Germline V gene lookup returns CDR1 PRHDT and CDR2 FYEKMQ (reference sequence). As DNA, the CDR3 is TGTGCCAGCAGACACCAGGGGGCCGGTGGGAATTCACCCCTCCACTTT. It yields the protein CASRHQGAGGNSPLHF.

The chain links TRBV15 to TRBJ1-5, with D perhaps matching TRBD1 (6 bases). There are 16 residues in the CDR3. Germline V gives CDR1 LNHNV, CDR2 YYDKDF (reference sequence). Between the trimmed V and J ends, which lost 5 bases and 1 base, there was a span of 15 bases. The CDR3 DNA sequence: TGTGCCACCAGCCTCCCCCCCGGGGGCAGCAATCAGCCCCAGCATTTT. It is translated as CATSLPPGGSNQPQHF.

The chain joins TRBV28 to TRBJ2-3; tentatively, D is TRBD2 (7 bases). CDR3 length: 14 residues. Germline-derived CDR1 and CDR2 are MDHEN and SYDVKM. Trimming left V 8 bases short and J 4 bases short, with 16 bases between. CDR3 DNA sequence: TGTGCCAGCGGGGGGGCCAGGGAAGCAGATACGCAGTATTTT. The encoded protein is CASGGAREADTQYF.

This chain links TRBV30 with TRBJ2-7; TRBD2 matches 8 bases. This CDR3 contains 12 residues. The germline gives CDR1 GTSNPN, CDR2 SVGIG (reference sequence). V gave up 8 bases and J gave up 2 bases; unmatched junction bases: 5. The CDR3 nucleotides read TGTGCCGCGGGGGGTAGCCCCTACGAGCAGTACTTC. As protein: CAAGGSPYEQYF.

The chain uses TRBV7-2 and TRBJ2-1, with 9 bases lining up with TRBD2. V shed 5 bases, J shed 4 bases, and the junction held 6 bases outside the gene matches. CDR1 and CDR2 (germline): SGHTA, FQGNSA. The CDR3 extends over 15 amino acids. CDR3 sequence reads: CASSITSGPYNEQFF. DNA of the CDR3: TGTGCCAGCAGCATCACTAGCGGGCCTTACAATGAGCAGTTCTTC. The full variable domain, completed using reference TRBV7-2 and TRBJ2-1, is GAGVSQSPSNKVTEKGKDVELRCDPISGHTALYWYRQSLGQGLEFLIYFQGNSAPDKSGLPSDRFSAERTGGSVSTLTIQRTQQEDSAVYLCASSITSGPYNEQFFGPGTRLTVL.

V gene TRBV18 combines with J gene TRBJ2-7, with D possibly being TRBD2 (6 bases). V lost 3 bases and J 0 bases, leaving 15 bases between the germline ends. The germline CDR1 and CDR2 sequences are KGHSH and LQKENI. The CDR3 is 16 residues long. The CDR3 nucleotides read TGTGCCAGCTCACCCCCCCGGGACTGGTCCTCCTACGAGCAGTACTTC. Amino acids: CASSPPRDWSSYEQYF.

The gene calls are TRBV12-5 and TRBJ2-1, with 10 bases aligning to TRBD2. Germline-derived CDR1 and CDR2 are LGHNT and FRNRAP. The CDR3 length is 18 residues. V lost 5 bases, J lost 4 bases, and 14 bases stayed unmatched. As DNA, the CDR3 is TGTGCTAGTGGTGTCAGCGCGTCTAGCGGGAGTGGGTACAATGAGCAGTTCTTC. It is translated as CASGVSASSGSGYNEQFF.

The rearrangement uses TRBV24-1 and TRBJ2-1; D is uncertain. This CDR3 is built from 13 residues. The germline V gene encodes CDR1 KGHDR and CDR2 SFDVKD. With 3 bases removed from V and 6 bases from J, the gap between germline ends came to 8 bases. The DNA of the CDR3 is TGTGCCACCAGTGATCATAGGCGCAATGAGCAGTTCTTC. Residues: CATSDHRRNEQFF.

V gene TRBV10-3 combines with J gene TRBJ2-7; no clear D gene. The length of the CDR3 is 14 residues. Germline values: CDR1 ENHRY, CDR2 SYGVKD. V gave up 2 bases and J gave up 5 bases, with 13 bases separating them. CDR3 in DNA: TGTGCCATCAGTGAGGGACGGAGCTCGGACGAGCAGTACTTC. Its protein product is CAISEGRSSDEQYF.

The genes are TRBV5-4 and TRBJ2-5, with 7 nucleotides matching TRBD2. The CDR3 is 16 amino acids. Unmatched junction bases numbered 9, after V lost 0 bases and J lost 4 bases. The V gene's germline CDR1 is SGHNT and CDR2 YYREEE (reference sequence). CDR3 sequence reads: CASSLGRERSRETQYF. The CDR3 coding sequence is TGTGCCAGCAGCTTGGGGCGGGAGCGGTCCCGAGAGACCCAGTACTTC.

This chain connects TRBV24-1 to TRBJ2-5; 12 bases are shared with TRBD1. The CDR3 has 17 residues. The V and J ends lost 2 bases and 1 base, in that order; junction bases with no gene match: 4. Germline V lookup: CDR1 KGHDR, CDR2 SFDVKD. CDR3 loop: CATSDSRDRGRQETQYF. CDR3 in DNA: TGTGCCACCAGTGATTCCAGGGACAGGGGGCGCCAAGAGACCCAGTACTTC.

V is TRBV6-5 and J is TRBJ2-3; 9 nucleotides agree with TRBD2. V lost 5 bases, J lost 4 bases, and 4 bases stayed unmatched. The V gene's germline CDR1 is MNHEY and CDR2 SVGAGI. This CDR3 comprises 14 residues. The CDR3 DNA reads TGTGCCAGCAGTCGGACTAGCGCTTCAGATACGCAGTATTTT. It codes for CASSRTSASDTQYF.

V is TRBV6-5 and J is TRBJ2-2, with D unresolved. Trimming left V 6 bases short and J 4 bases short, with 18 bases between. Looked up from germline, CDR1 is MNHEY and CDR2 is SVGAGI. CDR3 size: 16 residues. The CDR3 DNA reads TGTGCCAGCAGATACCGGGCCCTCTACCCCACCGGGGAGCTGTTTTTT. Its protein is CASRYRALYPTGELFF.

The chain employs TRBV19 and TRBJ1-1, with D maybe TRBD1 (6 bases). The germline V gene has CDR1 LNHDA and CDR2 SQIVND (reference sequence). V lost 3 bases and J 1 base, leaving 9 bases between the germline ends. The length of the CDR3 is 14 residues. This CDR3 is CASSIAGANTEAFF. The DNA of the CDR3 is TGTGCCAGTAGTATCGCAGGGGCGAACACTGAAGCTTTCTTT. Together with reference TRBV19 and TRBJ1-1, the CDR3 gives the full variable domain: DGGITQSPKYLFRKEGQNVTLSCEQNLNHDAMYWYRQDPGQGLRLIYYSQIVNDFQKGDIAEGYSVSREKKESFPLTVTSAQKNPTAFYLCASSIAGANTEAFFGQGTRLTVV.

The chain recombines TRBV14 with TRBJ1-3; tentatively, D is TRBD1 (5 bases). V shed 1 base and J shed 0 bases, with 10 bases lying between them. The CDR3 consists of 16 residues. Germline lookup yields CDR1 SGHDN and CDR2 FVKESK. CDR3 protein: CASSQAGSPSGNTIYF. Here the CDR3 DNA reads TGTGCCAGCAGCCAAGCAGGGTCCCCCTCTGGAAACACCATATATTTT.

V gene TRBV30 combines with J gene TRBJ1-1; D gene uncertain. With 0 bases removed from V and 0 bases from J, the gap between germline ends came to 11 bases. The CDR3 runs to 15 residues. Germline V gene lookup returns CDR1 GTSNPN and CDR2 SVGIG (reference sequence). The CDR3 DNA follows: TGTGCCTGGAGTGTAGGACTGGGCATGAACACTGAAGCTTTCTTT. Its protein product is CAWSVGLGMNTEAFF.

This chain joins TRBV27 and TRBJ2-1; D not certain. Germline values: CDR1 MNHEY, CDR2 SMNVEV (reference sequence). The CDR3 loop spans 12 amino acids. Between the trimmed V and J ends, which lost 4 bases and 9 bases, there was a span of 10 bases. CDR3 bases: TGTGCCAGCAGTTCCGGCGCGCTTGAGCAGTTCTTC. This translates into CASSSGALEQFF.

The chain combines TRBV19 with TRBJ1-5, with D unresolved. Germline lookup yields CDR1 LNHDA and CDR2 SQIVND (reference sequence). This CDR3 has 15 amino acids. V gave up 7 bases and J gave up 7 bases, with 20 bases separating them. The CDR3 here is CASNARTGFLQPQHF. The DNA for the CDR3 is TGTGCCAGTAATGCCAGGACGGGATTTTTGCAGCCCCAGCATTTT.

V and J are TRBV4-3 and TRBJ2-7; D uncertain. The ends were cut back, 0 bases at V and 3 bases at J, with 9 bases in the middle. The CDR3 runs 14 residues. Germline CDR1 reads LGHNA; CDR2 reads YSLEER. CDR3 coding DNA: TGCGCCAGCAGCCAAGATCCCGCAGACTACGAGCAGTACTTC. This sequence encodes CASSQDPADYEQYF.

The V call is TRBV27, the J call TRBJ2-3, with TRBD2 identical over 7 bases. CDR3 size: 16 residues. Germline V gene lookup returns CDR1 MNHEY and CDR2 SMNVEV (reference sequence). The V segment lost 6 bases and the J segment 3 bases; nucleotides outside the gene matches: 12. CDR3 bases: TGTGCCAGCAGCCGACCACTGGGCGGGAGAACAGATACGCAGTATTTT. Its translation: CASSRPLGGRTDTQYF.

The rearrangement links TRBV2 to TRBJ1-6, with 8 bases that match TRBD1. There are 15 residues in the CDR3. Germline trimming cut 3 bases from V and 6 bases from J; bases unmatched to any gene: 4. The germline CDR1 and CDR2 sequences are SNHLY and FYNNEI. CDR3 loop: CASSEQGAGNSPLHF. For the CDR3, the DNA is TGTGCCAGCAGTGAGCAGGGGGCAGGTAATTCACCCCTCCACTTT.

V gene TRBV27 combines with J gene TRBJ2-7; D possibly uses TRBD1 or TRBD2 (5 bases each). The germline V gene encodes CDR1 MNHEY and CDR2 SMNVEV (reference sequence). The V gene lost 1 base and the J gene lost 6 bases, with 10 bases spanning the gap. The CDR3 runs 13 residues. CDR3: CASSLYRGREQYF. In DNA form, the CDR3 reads TGTGCCAGCAGTTTATATCGGGGACGCGAGCAGTACTTC.

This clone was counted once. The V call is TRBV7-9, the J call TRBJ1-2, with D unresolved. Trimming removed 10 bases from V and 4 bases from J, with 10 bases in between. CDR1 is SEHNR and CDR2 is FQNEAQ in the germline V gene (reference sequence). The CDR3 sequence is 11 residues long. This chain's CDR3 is CATGHIYGYTF. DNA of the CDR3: TGTGCCACCGGGCACATCTATGGCTACACCTTC.

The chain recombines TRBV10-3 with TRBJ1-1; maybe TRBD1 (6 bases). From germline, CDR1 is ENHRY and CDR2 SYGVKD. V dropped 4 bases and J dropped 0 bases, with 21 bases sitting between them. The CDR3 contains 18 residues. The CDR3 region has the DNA TGTGCCATCAGTGCCCATACAAACCCGACAGGAGTGAACACTGAAGCTTTCTTT. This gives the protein CAISAHTNPTGVNTEAFF.

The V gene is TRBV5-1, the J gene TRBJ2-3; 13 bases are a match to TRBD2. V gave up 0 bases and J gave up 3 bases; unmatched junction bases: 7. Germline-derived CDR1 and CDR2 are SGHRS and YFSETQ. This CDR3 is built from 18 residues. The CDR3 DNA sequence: TGCGCCAGCAGCTTGGGCCCGGGACTAGCGGGAAGTACAGATACGCAGTATTTT. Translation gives CASSLGPGLAGSTDTQYF. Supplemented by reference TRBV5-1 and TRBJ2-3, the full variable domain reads KAGVTQTPRYLIKTRGQQVTLSCSPISGHRSVSWYQQTPGQGLQFLFEYFSETQRNKGNFPGRFSGRQFSNSRSEMNVSTLELGDSALYLCASSLGPGLAGSTDTQYFGPGTRLTVL.